This T cell receptor (beta chain) was sequenced in a study of blood T cell repertoires in COVID-19. As for the study in general: Specimens from acute and convalescent COVID-19 originated in the United States, Italy and Spain. From T cells, B-cell-depleted T cells, or PBMCs came the material, which was cDNA or gDNA.

In the original processing: The authors estimated nucleated cell counts from reference gene primer amplification. Data came from immunoSEQ multiplex PCR; TCRdb stores just in-frame clones and leaves some out. The V and J calls and clone size come from that table; D and trimming were worked out from the DNA. Counted here are 150,000 to 200,000 clones, more than 60% occurring once; the ten biggest clones make up about 8.3%. There are 15 residues in the CDR3. Trimming stripped 5 bases from V and 0 bases from J, with 11 bases between. CDR1 is SGHAT, CDR2 FQNNGV, per germline. The rearrangement uses TRBV11-2 and TRBJ1-5, with a weak D call TRBD1 (6 bases). The source is a man aged 60-69 years with acute or convalescent COVID-19. Sequencing was done on a sample of peripheral blood. The CDR3 DNA sequence: TGTGCCAGCAGCCTCCAGGGGCATAGCAATCAGCCCCAGCATTTT. Translating gives CASSLQGHSNQPQHF.